This TCR beta chain derives from a study of blood T cell repertoires in COVID-19. Some clones are missing from TCRdb's copy, which holds only in-frame ones; the method was immunoSEQ multiplex PCR. The sample lists roughly 400,000 clones; 88% were seen once. CDR3 length equals 12 residues. The V end was cut by 7 bases, the J end by 2 bases, with 8 bases between. Germline V gene data show CDR1 as LNHDA and CDR2 as SQIVND (reference sequence). The V call is TRBV19, the J call TRBJ1-1; unclear D gene. Sequenced material: PBMCs or T cells enriched from blood (not recorded which). This TCR came from a woman between 40 and 55 years old with acute COVID-19. CDR3 residues: CASKVGNTEAFF. The CDR3 nucleotides are TGTGCCAGTAAAGTCGGTAACACTGAAGCTTTCTTT.